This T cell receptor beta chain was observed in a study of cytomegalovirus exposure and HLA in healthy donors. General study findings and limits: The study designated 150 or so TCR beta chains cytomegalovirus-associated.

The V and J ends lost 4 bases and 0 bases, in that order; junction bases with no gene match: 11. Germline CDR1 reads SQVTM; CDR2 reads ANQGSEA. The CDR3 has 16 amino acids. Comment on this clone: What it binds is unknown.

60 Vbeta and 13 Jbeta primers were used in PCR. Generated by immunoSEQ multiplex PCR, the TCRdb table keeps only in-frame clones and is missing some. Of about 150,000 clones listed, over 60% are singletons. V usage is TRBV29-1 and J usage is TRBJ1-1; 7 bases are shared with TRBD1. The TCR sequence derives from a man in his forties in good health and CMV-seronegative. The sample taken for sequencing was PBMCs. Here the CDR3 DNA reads TGCAGCGTTGCCTCGACAGGGAGGATAATGAACACTGAAGCTTTCTTT. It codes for CSVASTGRIMNTEAFF.